One and the same sample provided the 28 T cell receptor beta chains below, sequenced in a study of shared clonotypes between healthy human individuals. Produced via immunoSEQ multiplex PCR; TCRdb's table is partial and in-frame only. This table has 600,000 to 800,000 clones, over 60% appearing once. The sequenced sample consisted of memory CD4+ T cells sorted from blood. Subset specified: CD45RA-negative fraction. The receptors were sampled from a woman aged 25 to 39 in good health.

The rearrangement joins TRBV28 to TRBJ1-4; TRBD1 might be the D (6 bases). This CDR3 has 15 residues. CDR1 is MDHEN, CDR2 SYDVKM, per germline. V gave up 5 bases and J gave up 8 bases, with 18 bases separating them. The CDR3 DNA reads TGTGCCAGCAGTCCCCGCGCGGGGGGCGACGAAAAACTGTTTTTT. Its translation is CASSPRAGGDEKLFF.

CDR3 nucleotides: TGTGCCAGCAGCGCCTCAACAGCACCCTACGAGCAGTACTTC. Translated, it gives CASSASTAPYEQYF. The genes are TRBV9 and TRBJ2-5; no definite D call. The end of the DNA fits TRBJ2-7 better, so the J call may be wrong. This CDR3 has 14 residues. Germline CDR1 and CDR2: SGDLS and YYNGEE.

This clone was counted between two and nine times. This rearrangement joins TRBV27 to TRBJ1-1, with D unresolved. Looked up from germline, CDR1 is MNHEY and CDR2 is SMNVEV (reference sequence). V gave up 3 bases and J gave up 3 bases, with 11 bases separating them. The CDR3 runs to 14 residues. This chain's CDR3 is CASSFIPRDTEAFF. Here the CDR3 DNA reads TGTGCCAGCAGTTTTATCCCGAGGGACACTGAAGCTTTCTTT.

The gene calls are TRBV18 and TRBJ1-1; 11 nucleotides agree with TRBD1. Germline CDR1 reads KGHSH; CDR2 reads LQKENI. The CDR3 consists of 15 residues. V shed 5 bases and J 4 bases; nucleotides not matched to a gene: 6. CDR3 DNA: TGTGCCAGCTCAGGACAGGGGGCTCGTATCACTGAAGCTTTCTTT. The encoded protein is CASSGQGARITEAFF.

This clone showed up just once. The rearrangement links TRBV19 to TRBJ1-2, with a weak D call TRBD1 (5 bases). Germline CDR1 reads LNHDA; CDR2 reads SQIVND (reference sequence). The CDR3 length is 12 residues. The V end lost 5 bases, the J end lost 6 bases, and 10 bases lay between the germline ends. The DNA of the CDR3 is TGTGCCAGTAGTCCACGGGGGGATGGCTACACCTTC. Amino acid sequence: CASSPRGDGYTF.

This clone was picked up a small number of times. V and J are TRBV7-3 and TRBJ2-5; 7 positions match TRBD2. J was trimmed by 5 bases and V by 3 bases; bases with no gene match: 9. This CDR3 contains 15 residues. CDR1 and CDR2 from the germline V gene are SGHTA and FQGTGA. The CDR3: CASSFGGGPMETQYF. CDR3 nucleotides: TGTGCCAGCAGCTTTGGGGGAGGGCCGATGGAGACCCAGTACTTC.

J is TRBJ2-1 and V is TRBV27, with 7 bases matching TRBD2. This CDR3 is built from 19 residues. CDR1 and CDR2 (germline): MNHEY, SMNVEV (reference sequence). V lost 5 bases to trimming and J lost 7 bases; unmatched junction nucleotides: 23. This chain's CDR3 is CASSPRPPTSLRTGNEQFF. In DNA, the CDR3 is TGTGCCAGCAGTCCTCGGCCCCCGACTAGCCTTAGAACGGGGAATGAGCAGTTCTTC.

The table lists this clone with a few counts. CDR3 protein: CASSFLIQAFF. The CDR3 DNA reads TGTGCCAGCAGCTTCCTCATTCAAGCTTTCTTT. This chain connects TRBV7-2 to TRBJ1-1; no clear D gene. The V end was cut by 3 bases, the J end by 9 bases, with 8 bases between. This CDR3 is built from 11 residues. The germline CDR1 and CDR2 sequences are SGHTA and FQGNSA.

This rearrangement joins TRBV2 to TRBJ1-4, with D possibly being TRBD1 (5 bases). The germline V gene encodes CDR1 SNHLY and CDR2 FYNNEI. With 5 bases removed from V and 7 bases from J, the gap between germline ends came to 14 bases. The CDR3 covers 14 residues. The CDR3 coding sequence is TGTGCCAGCAGTCCGACAGTCTTGAGTGAAAAACTGTTTTTT. Its translation: CASSPTVLSEKLFF.

V gene TRBV5-5 combines with J gene TRBJ2-1; D gene ambiguous. Per the germline V gene, CDR1 is SGHKS and CDR2 is YYEKEE (reference sequence). With 4 bases removed from V and 7 bases from J, the gap between germline ends came to 12 bases. The CDR3 has 13 amino acids. The CDR3 bases are TGTGCCAGCAGCGCCAATCGTCAGAATGAGCAGTTCTTC. The encoded protein is CASSANRQNEQFF. The full variable domain, its missing parts supplied by reference TRBV5-5 and TRBJ2-1, is DAGVTQSPTHLIKTRGQQVTLRCSPISGHKSVSWYQQVLGQGPQFIFQYYEKEERGRGNFPDRFSARQFPNYSSELNVNALLLGDSALYLCASSANRQNEQFFGPGTRLTVL.

The chain combines TRBV6-5 with TRBJ1-5; tentatively, D is TRBD1 (5 bases). V lost 6 bases to trimming and J lost 4 bases, with 16 bases between them. The germline V gene encodes CDR1 MNHEY and CDR2 SVGAGI. The length of the CDR3 is 15 residues. Written as DNA, the CDR3 is TGTGCCAGCAGGCAGACCGGGACGGCTAATCAGCCCCAGCATTTT. Protein sequence: CASRQTGTANQPQHF.

The chain is built from TRBV18 and TRBJ1-4; the D is unclear. Trimming took 2 bases from V and 4 from J, leaving 8 bases between them. Germline-derived CDR1 and CDR2 are KGHSH and LQKENI. This CDR3 has 14 residues. The CDR3 here is CASSPTANNEKLFF. The CDR3 coding sequence is TGTGCCAGCTCACCAACCGCGAATAATGAAAAACTGTTTTTT.

This sequence joins TRBV28 and TRBJ2-5; 11 nucleotides agree with TRBD1. The end of the DNA is better explained by TRBJ2-7, so the J call may be wrong. In germline, CDR1 is MDHEN, CDR2 SYDVKM. The length of the CDR3 is 15 residues. The CDR3 sequence is CASSPPGTGGYEQYF. The CDR3 coding sequence is TGTGCCAGCAGTCCTCCCGGGACAGGGGGGTACGAGCAGTACTTC.

This clone was detected only a few times. This chain's CDR3 is CASSSERDGYTF. CDR3 sequence (DNA): TGTGCCAGCAGCTCCGAGCGTGATGGCTACACCTTC. The V and J genes are TRBV28 and TRBJ1-2; D is unresolved. CDR1 and CDR2 (germline): MDHEN, SYDVKM. V dropped 6 bases and J dropped 6 bases, with 11 bases sitting between them. The CDR3 length is 12 residues.

The J gene is TRBJ1-4, the V gene TRBV4-1; the match to TRBD1 covers 7 bases. This CDR3 has 15 amino acids. Germline CDR1 MGHRA, CDR2 YSYEKL. The J segment lost 8 bases and the V segment lost 4 bases, leaving 10 bases of the junction unmatched. The CDR3 nucleotides read TGCGCCAGCAGCCCCCAGGGGGGGGCGCAGGAAAAACTGTTTTTT. Its translation is CASSPQGGAQEKLFF.

This chain uses TRBV4-1 with TRBJ1-1, with D uncertain. The CDR3 is made up of 11 amino acids. The germline gives CDR1 MGHRA, CDR2 YSYEKL. Trimming removed 3 bases from V and 7 bases from J, with 6 bases in between. CDR3 in amino acids: CASSHGGEAFF. The CDR3 DNA follows: TGCGCCAGCAGCCATGGCGGTGAAGCTTTCTTT.

This chain joins TRBV28 and TRBJ1-5; possible D gene TRBD1, 5 bases. Germline CDR1 reads MDHEN; CDR2 reads SYDVKM. This CDR3 is built from 15 residues. The V and J ends lost 10 bases and 6 bases respectively, with 22 bases between them. The CDR3 here is CATKNGGYFFQPQHF. CDR3 DNA: TGTGCCACAAAGAACGGGGGGTACTTCTTTCAGCCCCAGCATTTT.

The sample holds one count of this clone. The chain couples TRBV10-2 to TRBJ2-7; D tentatively reads TRBD1 or TRBD2 (5 bases each). CDR1 and CDR2 (germline): WSHSY, SAAADI. The CDR3 is 13 amino acids. The V gene lost 8 bases and the J gene lost 3 bases, with 14 bases spanning the gap. The CDR3 coding sequence is TGCGCCAGCGGCCGGGACCGAAGCTACGAGCAGTACTTC. This gives the protein CASGRDRSYEQYF.

The V call is TRBV4-1, the J call TRBJ1-1; no clear D. Trimming removed 4 bases at V and 3 bases at J, with 15 bases between. CDR3 size: 15 residues. Germline loops: CDR1 MGHRA, CDR2 YSYEKL. The CDR3 loop reads CASSPTFREDTEAFF. CDR3 nucleotide sequence: TGCGCCAGCAGCCCAACATTCCGGGAGGACACTGAAGCTTTCTTT.

As regards this clone: This sample also contains other DNA sequences that code for the same CDR3. This chain uses TRBV28 with TRBJ1-5; a possible D gene is TRBD1 (5 bases). This CDR3 is built from 15 residues. CDR1 and CDR2 from the germline V gene are MDHEN and SYDVKM. Trimming cost V 4 bases and J 0 bases, with 10 bases left between them. In DNA form, the CDR3 reads TGTGCCAGCAGTTCGCCTGGGGGTAGCAATCAGCCCCAGCATTTT. It yields the protein CASSSPGGSNQPQHF.

The sample holds a few counts of this clone. The chain joins TRBV15 to TRBJ1-5; perhaps TRBD1 as D (5 bases). The CDR3 contains 17 residues. Trimming shortened V by 2 bases and J by 0 bases, and 14 bases separated the two germline ends. Germline-derived CDR1 and CDR2 are LNHNV and YYDKDF (reference sequence). The CDR3 bases are TGTGCCACCAGCAGAAGTGGGACGAGGCCTAGCAATCAGCCCCAGCATTTT. The encoded protein is CATSRSGTRPSNQPQHF.

The CDR3 DNA is TGTGCCAGCAGCAAGCGGGGTTGTGGCACAGATACGCAGTATTTT. This codes for CASSKRGCGTDTQYF. The chain recombines TRBV21-1 with TRBJ2-3; the table's TRBD2 call for D was not verified on the DNA. TRBV21-1 is a pseudogene segment. The CDR3 runs 15 residues.

In the case of this clone: A far larger clone is only one base removed, so a read error is likely. The chain uses TRBV29-1 and TRBJ2-5; D is possibly TRBD2 (6 bases). This CDR3 has 15 residues. Germline CDR1 reads SQVTM; CDR2 reads ANQGSEA. This chain's CDR3 is CSIETNLGLQETQYF. The CDR3 DNA reads TGCAGCATTGAGACCAACTTGGGACTCCAAGAGACCCAGTACTTC.

This rearrangement joins TRBV11-1 to TRBJ2-7; 10 bases fit TRBD1. The ends lost 5 bases at V and 4 bases at J; junction bases unmatched: 5. Germline-derived CDR1 and CDR2 are SGHAT and FQDESV (reference sequence). The CDR3 sequence is 14 residues long. CDR3 nucleotides: TGTGCCAGCAGCCTCAGACAGGGGGCTTACGAGCAGTACTTC. It yields the protein CASSLRQGAYEQYF.

This chain uses TRBV29-1 with TRBJ2-1; perhaps TRBD2 as D (6 bases). V was trimmed by 7 bases and J by 5 bases, leaving 15 bases between them. CDR3 length: 13 amino acids. Looked up from germline, CDR1 is SQVTM and CDR2 is ANQGSEA. The CDR3 sequence: CSASSAVNNEQFF. In DNA, the CDR3 is TGCAGCGCATCTAGCGCAGTTAACAATGAGCAGTTCTTC.

V usage is TRBV7-7 and J usage is TRBJ2-1; 8 bases align to TRBD1. V was pared by 1 base and J by 7 bases, with 6 bases of the junction left unmatched. The CDR3 covers 15 residues. Germline CDR1 and CDR2: SSHAT and FNYEAQ (reference sequence). The CDR3 reads CASSLVETGVNEQFF. The CDR3 coding sequence is TGTGCCAGCAGCTTAGTGGAGACAGGGGTAAATGAGCAGTTCTTC.

The V call is TRBV5-1, the J call TRBJ2-3, with 9 bases lining up with TRBD2. Germline values: CDR1 SGHRS, CDR2 YFSETQ. The trim removed 0 bases at V and 5 bases at J, leaving 7 bases unmatched. The CDR3 has 16 residues. The CDR3 reads CASSLVVSGSGDTQYF. In nucleotides, the CDR3 is TGCGCCAGCAGCTTGGTGGTTAGCGGGAGCGGAGATACGCAGTATTTT.

The chain carries TRBV7-6 and TRBJ1-2, with 7 bases lining up with TRBD1. The V gene's germline CDR1 is SGHVS and CDR2 FNYEAQ. With 2 bases clipped from V and 8 bases from J, the junction kept 8 bases outside the gene matches. The CDR3 sequence is 14 residues long. The CDR3 DNA reads TGTGCCAGCAGCTTAAGCGGGCAGGGGGAAGGCTACACCTTC. It specifies CASSLSGQGEGYTF.